This passage covers 25 T cell receptor beta chains from one sample sequenced in a study of human T cells and chemical hapten exposure. Sample time point: patch test 1, 2 weeks after DPC sensitization. Treatment given: therapeutic diphenylcyclopropenone sensitization with weekly scalp DPC. TCRdb processed the RACE reads anew with MiXCR; each CDR3 protein has one entry. The sample holds approximately 400,000 distinct CDR3 sequences, approximately 4.4% seen once. Sample: whole blood, taken in connection with sensitization to the hapten diphenylcyclopropenone (DPC). All receptors derive from a woman between 45 and 60 years old with alopecia areata. Some clones in this sample may be carry-over from other donors' samples.

The table lists this clonotype with a few counts. The rearrangement uses TRBV5-6 and TRBJ1-1, with D possibly being TRBD1 (5 bases). Germline V gene sequence: CDR1 SGHDT, CDR2 YYEEEE. The CDR3 is made up of 12 amino acids. V dropped 4 bases and J dropped 10 bases, with 14 bases sitting between them. In DNA form, the CDR3 reads TGTGCCAGCAGCAATAAGGGGAAACGAGCTTTCTTT. It codes for CASSNKGKRAFF.

A note on this clonotype: A much larger clone lies one base from this, so it may be a read error. The CDR3 end shows no conserved phenylalanine or tryptophan, and so a read error is likely. The genes are TRBV6-5 and TRBJ2-7, with D possibly TRBD1 on 5 matching bases. The CDR3 is 14 amino acids. CDR1 is MNHEY and CDR2 is SVGAGI in the germline V gene. V dropped 5 bases and J dropped 5 bases, with 16 bases sitting between them. CDR3 region: CASSNPQGWNEQYY. In nucleotides, the CDR3 is TGTGCCAGCAGTAACCCCCAGGGCTGGAACGAGCAGTACTAC.

The sample holds many counts of this clonotype. This chain links TRBV7-3 with TRBJ2-1; D unclear. The V end lost 1 base, the J end lost 4 bases, and 8 bases lay between the germline ends. The CDR3 is 14 amino acids. The germline V gene has CDR1 SGHTA and CDR2 FQGTGA. The CDR3 protein is CASSLIGLYNEQFF. The DNA for the CDR3 is TGTGCCAGCAGCTTAATAGGGCTATACAATGAGCAGTTCTTC.

This clonotype came up many times. This sequence joins TRBV5-1 and TRBJ1-1; maybe TRBD1 (6 bases). Germline loops: CDR1 SGHRS, CDR2 YFSETQ. There are 12 residues in the CDR3. Trimming took off 0 bases at V and 13 bases at J, with 13 bases between the two ends. Here the CDR3 reads CASSLDTGRNFF. CDR3 DNA: TGCGCCAGCAGCTTGGACACAGGGCGGAATTTCTTT.

The chain joins TRBV5-6 to TRBJ2-1; 7 nucleotides agree with TRBD1. V was clipped by 0 bases and J by 4 bases; unmatched bases: 4. Germline assignment: CDR1 SGHDT and CDR2 YYEEEE. CDR3 length: 15 residues. The CDR3 region is CASSLGGTVYNEQFF. CDR3 bases: TGTGCCAGCAGCTTGGGGGGGACAGTATACAATGAGCAGTTCTTC.

In this sample, this clonotype turned up many times. The chain links TRBV12-3 or TRBV12-4 to TRBJ2-1; 13 positions match TRBD2. V shed 5 bases and J 8 bases; nucleotides not matched to a gene: 6. CDR3 length: 15 residues. CDR3 region: CASSPGLAGADEQFF. The CDR3 nucleotides read TGTGCCAGCAGTCCCGGACTAGCGGGAGCCGATGAGCAGTTCTTC.

This clonotype was seen more than once but under ten times. The chain couples TRBV6-5 to TRBJ2-7, with 7 bases that match TRBD1. This CDR3 is 13 amino acids long. Germline V CDR1 and CDR2: MNHEY, SVGAGI. V was pared by 4 bases and J by 7 bases, with 7 bases of the junction left unmatched. Written as DNA, the CDR3 is TGTGCCAGCAGTTTATTACAGGGGAAGGAGCAGTACTTC. It yields the protein CASSLLQGKEQYF.

This clonotype was picked up a small number of times. The chain combines TRBV27 with TRBJ1-1, with 7 bases aligning to TRBD1. The CDR3 contains 17 residues. The J segment lost 5 bases and the V segment lost 4 bases, leaving 16 bases of the junction unmatched. The V gene's germline CDR1 is MNHEY and CDR2 SMNVEV (reference sequence). The DNA for the CDR3 is TGTGCCAGCAGTTACGACGGTCGACAGGGACTAAGGACTGAAGCTTTCTTT. This translates into CASSYDGRQGLRTEAFF.

The chain couples TRBV20-1 to TRBJ2-3; TRBD2 matches 9 bases. The CDR3 sequence is 16 residues long. Germline CDR1 DFQATT, CDR2 SNEGSKA (reference sequence). After removal of 1 base from V and 2 bases from J, the junction contained 7 bases not matched to a gene. The CDR3 DNA reads TGCAGTGCTAGAGGTGGAAGCGGGGGGCTCACAGATACGCAGTATTTT. Its protein product is CSARGGSGGLTDTQYF.

This clonotype was seen a few times. This chain links TRBV10-2 with TRBJ2-7, with TRBD2 as a possible D gene (5 bases). The CDR3 runs 14 residues. Trimming removed 3 bases from V and 2 bases from J, with 11 bases in between. The germline gives CDR1 WSHSY, CDR2 SAAADI. Written as DNA, the CDR3 is TGCGCCAGCAGTGATTTCTGGCGGGCCTACGAGCAGTACTTC. Encoded protein: CASSDFWRAYEQYF.

This clonotype was seen just once. The V gene is TRBV12-3 or TRBV12-4, the J gene TRBJ1-2; TRBD1 agrees at 8 bases. The CDR3 extends over 15 amino acids. Trimming took 5 bases from V and 5 from J; bases not matched to a gene: 10. CDR3 region: CASSPAGTGGYGYTF. DNA for the CDR3: TGTGCCAGCAGTCCTGCGGGGACAGGAGGGTATGGCTACACCTTC.

This clonotype was found many times. The chain couples TRBV20-1 to TRBJ2-2; D gene unclear. CDR1 and CDR2 from the germline V gene are DFQATT and SNEGSKA (reference sequence). Between the trimmed V and J ends, which lost 0 bases and 8 bases, there was a span of 13 bases. The CDR3 is 14 residues long. The DNA for the CDR3 is TGCAGTGCTAGAGATGGGCCAGCCCAGGGGGAGCTGTTTTTT. Its translation is CSARDGPAQGELFF.

This clonotype was detected ten times or more. This chain connects TRBV5-4 to TRBJ2-5; D is ambiguous. The CDR3 loop spans 12 amino acids. V was shortened by 5 bases and J by 0 bases, with 5 bases between the two germline ends. Per the germline V gene, CDR1 is SGHNT and CDR2 is YYREEE (reference sequence). In nucleotides, the CDR3 is TGTGCCAGCAGAACAGACCAAGAGACCCAGTACTTC. Its protein is CASRTDQETQYF.

This clonotype was seen ten or more times. The chain is built from TRBV5-5 and TRBJ2-1; 14 nucleotides agree with TRBD2. The CDR3 consists of 16 residues. CDR1 is SGHKS, CDR2 YYEKEE, per germline (reference sequence). The J segment lost 2 bases and the V segment lost 4 bases, leaving 2 bases of the junction unmatched. DNA for the CDR3: TGTGCCAGCAGCCTGACTAGCGGGGGGGCCTACAATGAGCAGTTCTTC. It codes for CASSLTSGGAYNEQFF.

The chain recombines TRBV20-1 with TRBJ1-1, with a weak D call TRBD1 (5 bases). Germline-derived CDR1 and CDR2 are DFQATT and SNEGSKA (reference sequence). The CDR3 contains 15 residues. Trimming removed 0 bases from V and 1 base from J, with 12 bases in between. CDR3 sequence (DNA): TGCAGTGCTAGAGATCCGATCGGGGGGAACACTGAAGCTTTCTTT. Translating it yields CSARDPIGGNTEAFF.

This clonotype was detected only a few times. V usage is TRBV5-6 and J usage is TRBJ1-5, with TRBD1 identical over 10 bases. Germline-derived CDR1 and CDR2 are SGHDT and YYEEEE. V shed 4 bases, J shed 3 bases, and the junction held 13 bases outside the gene matches. The CDR3 has 18 amino acids. CDR3 nucleotide sequence: TGTGCCAGCAGCCCTTACCAGGGACAGGGGACTTCCAATCAGCCCCAGCATTTT. It translates to CASSPYQGQGTSNQPQHF.

The chain links TRBV27 to TRBJ1-4, with D unresolved. V lost 3 bases and J lost 6, with 11 bases in between. The CDR3 is 14 residues long. The germline V gene has CDR1 MNHEY and CDR2 SMNVEV (reference sequence). CDR3 protein: CASSFFGSDEKLFF. The DNA of the CDR3 is TGTGCCAGCAGTTTTTTCGGATCTGATGAAAAACTGTTTTTT.

This clonotype was seen at least ten times. The chain couples TRBV7-2 to TRBJ2-3; D is unclear. This CDR3 contains 12 residues. CDR1 and CDR2 from the germline V gene are SGHTA and FQGNSA. V lost 5 bases to trimming and J lost 2 bases, with 5 bases between them. The CDR3 spells CASSPYTDTQYF. The CDR3 DNA is TGTGCCAGCAGCCCATACACAGATACGCAGTATTTT.

In its sample, this clonotype was seen a few times. The genes are TRBV5-6 and TRBJ2-4; 8 nucleotides match TRBD1. Germline V gene sequence: CDR1 SGHDT, CDR2 YYEEEE. V lost 2 bases to trimming and J lost 6 bases; unmatched junction nucleotides: 4. The CDR3 has 14 amino acids. The CDR3 sequence is CASSFGQGRNIQYF. Written as DNA, the CDR3 is TGTGCCAGCAGCTTTGGACAGGGCAGAAACATTCAGTACTTC. Full variable domain (outside the CDR3, taken from reference TRBV5-6 and TRBJ2-4): DAGVTQSPTHLIKTRGQQVTLRCSPKSGHDTVSWYQQALGQGPQFIFQYYEEEERQRGNFPDRFSGHQFPNYSSELNVNALLLGDSALYLCASSFGQGRNIQYFGAGTRLSVL.

The table lists this clonotype with many counts. J is TRBJ1-5 and V is TRBV19; D remains ambiguous. The CDR3 contains 13 residues. Per the germline V gene, CDR1 is LNHDA and CDR2 is SQIVND (reference sequence). The V and J ends lost 0 bases and 2 bases respectively, with 2 bases between them. CDR3 in amino acids: CASSIEGNQPQHF. For the CDR3, the DNA is TGTGCCAGTAGTATAGAGGGCAATCAGCCCCAGCATTTT.

This clonotype was observed at least ten times. The chain uses TRBV10-3 and TRBJ2-7, with 10 bases lining up with TRBD1. With 3 bases clipped from V and 2 bases from J, the junction kept 7 bases outside the gene matches. Germline V gene lookup returns CDR1 ENHRY and CDR2 SYGVKD. This CDR3 is 16 amino acids long. The CDR3 reads CAISDSRDRGTYEQYF. The CDR3 nucleotides read TGTGCCATCAGTGACTCCCGGGACAGGGGTACCTACGAGCAGTACTTC.

Only a few counts were recorded for this clonotype. This chain connects TRBV5-1 to TRBJ2-3; D may be TRBD2 (6 bases). CDR1 SGHRS and CDR2 YFSETQ come from the germline V gene. V gave up 2 bases and J gave up 2 bases, with 18 bases separating them. This CDR3 contains 17 residues. The CDR3 sequence is CASSLHLSGGVTDTQYF. In DNA, the CDR3 is TGCGCCAGCAGCTTACACCTTAGCGGAGGGGTCACAGATACGCAGTATTTT.

This chain uses TRBV2 with TRBJ1-4; D is ambiguous. The CDR3 extends over 15 amino acids. Germline CDR1 is SNHLY and CDR2 is FYNNEI. Deletions cut 1 base from V and 7 bases from J, with 13 bases between. CDR3 bases: TGTGCCAGCAGTGAAGAATGGGGAAGGAGTGAAAAACTGTTTTTT. It encodes CASSEEWGRSEKLFF.

This clonotype was counted many times. The rearrangement joins TRBV13 to TRBJ2-3; 8 bases agree with TRBD2. Looked up from germline, CDR1 is PRHDT and CDR2 is FYEKMQ (reference sequence). V shed 4 bases, J shed 1 base, and the junction held 4 bases outside the gene matches. The CDR3 totals 15 residues. The CDR3 coding sequence is TGTGCCAGCAGCTCTCGGCGGGGGGGCACAGATACGCAGTATTTT. It specifies CASSSRRGGTDTQYF. The whole variable domain, filled in from reference TRBV13 and TRBJ2-3, reads AAGVIQSPRHLIKEKRETATLKCYPIPRHDTVYWYQQGPGQDPQFLISFYEKMQSDKGSIPDRFSAQQFSDYHSELNMSSLELGDSALYFCASSSRRGGTDTQYFGPGTRLTVL.

This clonotype was detected ten times or more. The chain employs TRBV4-1 and TRBJ2-2; D unclear. The germline V gene has CDR1 MGHRA and CDR2 YSYEKL. Trimming took 3 bases from V and 5 from J, leaving 13 bases between them. The CDR3 runs 15 residues. The CDR3 loop reads CASSHPDPDTGELFF. For the CDR3, the DNA is TGCGCCAGCAGCCACCCGGACCCGGATACCGGGGAGCTGTTTTTT.